This T cell receptor (beta chain) was sequenced for a study of blood T cell repertoires in COVID-19. The germline V gene has CDR1 LGHDT and CDR2 YNNKEL (reference sequence). The junction had 8 bases not matched to a gene; V was cut back by 1 base and J by 2 bases. CDR3 size: 17 residues. Sequencing used immunoSEQ multiplex PCR; TCRdb keeps in-frame clones, though not all of them. The repertoire holds some 400,000 clones, with 89% as singletons. The sample consisted of PBMCs or T cells enriched from blood (not recorded which). The chain uses TRBV3-1 (or the pseudogene TRBV3-2) and TRBJ1-3, with 7 nucleotides matching TRBD1. The receptor was isolated from a woman in her twenties or thirties who had recovered from COVID-19. The CDR3 DNA follows: TGTGCCAGCAGCCAAGGCGTACAGGGGACAGCTGGAAACACCATATATTTT. This encodes CASSQGVQGTAGNTIYF.